This entry lists 27 T cell receptor beta chains sequenced from one sample in a study of blood T cell repertoires in COVID-19. The assay was immunoSEQ multiplex PCR, and TCRdb's table has in-frame clones only and misses some. The repertoire consists of approximately 260,000 clones, with 75% to 90% occurring once and the leading ten covering about 4.5%. Material for sequencing was peripheral blood. These receptors were taken from a man aged 60-69 years who had recovered from COVID-19.

The rearrangement links TRBV27 to TRBJ1-6; no firm D call. V was trimmed by 5 bases and J by 4 bases, leaving 9 bases between them. The CDR3 runs to 14 residues. Germline CDR1 MNHEY, CDR2 SMNVEV (reference sequence). The CDR3 loop reads CASSPGGYNSPLHF. CDR3 coding DNA: TGTGCCAGCAGTCCCGGAGGGTATAATTCACCCCTCCACTTT.

The rearrangement uses TRBV18 and TRBJ1-1; D is ambiguous. The CDR3 length is 14 residues. Trimming shortened V by 3 bases and J by 3 bases, and 11 bases separated the two germline ends. Germline loops: CDR1 KGHSH, CDR2 LQKENI. The CDR3 nucleotides are TGTGCCAGCTCACCCGGGGTGGGGTACACTGAAGCTTTCTTT. Residues: CASSPGVGYTEAFF.

The chain joins TRBV5-1 to TRBJ1-6; D possibly corresponds to TRBD1 (5 bases). V lost 7 bases, J lost 0 bases, and 14 bases lay in between. Looked up from germline, CDR1 is SGHRS and CDR2 is YFSETQ. The CDR3 sequence is 16 residues long. The CDR3 sequence is CASQKGQSSYNSPLHF. Here the CDR3 DNA reads TGCGCCAGCCAAAAGGGGCAGAGCTCCTATAATTCACCCCTCCACTTT.

The chain links TRBV27 to TRBJ2-1; D might be TRBD2 (6 bases). Germline V gives CDR1 MNHEY, CDR2 SMNVEV (reference sequence). This CDR3 region has 16 residues. The V end lost 8 bases, the J end lost 0 bases, and 17 bases lay between the germline ends. This CDR3 reads CASGSGFTLSYNEQFF. DNA of the CDR3: TGTGCCAGCGGTAGCGGTTTTACCCTCTCCTACAATGAGCAGTTCTTC.

The chain combines TRBV7-9 with TRBJ1-1; possibly TRBD1 for D (6 bases). In germline, CDR1 is SEHNR, CDR2 FQNEAQ (reference sequence). CDR3 length equals 18 residues. Between the trimmed V and J ends, which lost 6 bases and 0 bases, there was a span of 23 bases. The CDR3 here is CASRFFDQGPLLNTEAFF. The CDR3, as DNA: TGTGCCAGCAGGTTCTTTGATCAGGGGCCGCTTTTGAACACTGAAGCTTTCTTT.

The chain is built from TRBV9 and TRBJ1-4; 7 nucleotides agree with TRBD1. The ends lost 0 bases at V and 5 bases at J; junction bases unmatched: 4. CDR3 length: 15 residues. Germline loops: CDR1 SGDLS, CDR2 YYNGEE. The chain's CDR3 is CASSVDVTGNEKLFF. In nucleotides, the CDR3 is TGTGCCAGCAGCGTAGACGTGACAGGGAATGAAAAACTGTTTTTT.

Only a few counts were recorded for this clone. In DNA, the CDR3 is TGCGCCAGCAGCCGGACCGGGACAGGGTACAATGAGCAGTTCTTC. Translating gives CASSRTGTGYNEQFF. V gene TRBV5-1 combines with J gene TRBJ2-1, with 9 nucleotides matching TRBD1. From germline, CDR1 is SGHRS and CDR2 YFSETQ. The trim removed 4 bases at V and 4 bases at J, leaving 6 bases unmatched. This CDR3 is 15 amino acids long. The variable domain in full, with the rest retrieved from reference TRBV5-1 and TRBJ2-1, is KAGVTQTPRYLIKTRGQQVTLSCSPISGHRSVSWYQQTPGQGLQFLFEYFSETQRNKGNFPGRFSGRQFSNSRSEMNVSTLELGDSALYLCASSRTGTGYNEQFFGPGTRLTVL.

This chain connects TRBV11-2 to TRBJ2-5; 7 bases fit TRBD2. The germline CDR1 and CDR2 sequences are SGHAT and FQNNGV. The CDR3 spans 15 residues. With V trimmed by 4 bases and J by 2 bases, 7 bases remained unmatched. CDR3 sequence: CASSSKGRGQETQYF. The CDR3 DNA is TGTGCCAGCAGCTCCAAGGGGCGGGGGCAAGAGACCCAGTACTTC.

The chain combines TRBV29-1 with TRBJ2-7; TRBD2 is a possible D gene (6 bases). CDR3 length equals 13 residues. Germline values: CDR1 SQVTM, CDR2 ANQGSEA. Deletions cut 2 bases from V and 3 bases from J, with 11 bases between. The chain's CDR3 is CSVELGGFYEQYF. CDR3 DNA sequence: TGCAGCGTTGAATTGGGGGGATTCTACGAGCAGTACTTC.

The sample holds a few counts of this clone. The V call is TRBV29-1, the J call TRBJ1-2; the D gene is possibly TRBD1 (5 bases). The length of the CDR3 is 14 residues. Per germline, CDR1 SQVTM and CDR2 ANQGSEA. V lost 2 bases and J lost 4, with 14 bases in between. The CDR3 DNA reads TGCAGCGTTGAATCAGCGGGGCAGGTCTATGGCTACACCTTC. This translates into CSVESAGQVYGYTF.

The chain recombines TRBV15 with TRBJ2-7, with 8 bases that match TRBD1. Unmatched junction bases numbered 11, after V lost 1 base and J lost 6 bases. This CDR3 region has 16 residues. Germline V CDR1 and CDR2: LNHNV, YYDKDF (reference sequence). The CDR3 region has the DNA TGTGCCACCAGCAGAGGGGGGGCAGGGACAGGTCGCGAGCAGTACTTC. It translates to CATSRGGAGTGREQYF.

The chain carries TRBV3-1 (or the pseudogene TRBV3-2) and TRBJ2-7, with D perhaps TRBD2 (6 bases). Germline CDR1 reads LGHDT; CDR2 reads YNNKEL (reference sequence). The CDR3 has 15 amino acids. V was shortened by 0 bases and J by 1 base, with 10 bases between the two germline ends. The CDR3 reads CASSQEGLLSYEQYF. The DNA of the CDR3 is TGTGCCAGCAGCCAAGAGGGACTTCTATCCTACGAGCAGTACTTC.

This chain joins TRBV6-1 and TRBJ2-7; 9 bases fit TRBD2. The CDR3 is made up of 18 amino acids. The J segment lost 5 bases and the V segment lost 2 bases, leaving 16 bases of the junction unmatched. The germline V gene has CDR1 MNHNS and CDR2 SASEGT. The CDR3 loop is CASSEWLIGAGGTHEQYF. Written as DNA, the CDR3 is TGTGCCAGCAGTGAATGGTTGATTGGGGCGGGAGGGACACACGAGCAGTACTTC.

This chain links TRBV11-3 with TRBJ2-1; 8 nucleotides match TRBD2. The CDR3 length is 17 residues. Per germline, CDR1 SGHNT and CDR2 YENEEA. Unmatched junction bases numbered 9, after V lost 5 bases and J lost 0 bases. This CDR3 reads CASSPLAGTSSYNEQFF. DNA of the CDR3: TGTGCCAGCAGCCCATTAGCGGGGACGAGCTCCTACAATGAGCAGTTCTTC.

The chain links TRBV30 to TRBJ2-2; tentative D call: TRBD1 (7 bases). In germline, CDR1 is GTSNPN, CDR2 SVGIG (reference sequence). There are 15 residues in the CDR3. The germline V and J ends were trimmed by 3 bases and 4 bases, with 15 bases remaining between them. DNA of the CDR3: TGTGCCTGGAGCGGGGGACAGAAGTTCACCGGGGAGCTGTTTTTT. As protein: CAWSGGQKFTGELFF. The full variable domain, its missing parts supplied by reference TRBV30 and TRBJ2-2, is SQTIHQWPATLVQPVGSPLSLECTVEGTSNPNLYWYRQAAGRGLQLLFYSVGIGQISSEVPQNLSASRPQDRQFILSSKKLLLSDSGFYLCAWSGGQKFTGELFFGEGSRLTVL.

This clone was seen a single time. The V call is TRBV5-1, the J call TRBJ2-1; 7 bases fit TRBD2. V was clipped by 2 bases and J by 4 bases; unmatched bases: 15. Germline CDR1 is SGHRS and CDR2 is YFSETQ. The CDR3 covers 18 residues. CDR3: CASSFGLTWEGVYNEQFF. CDR3 DNA: TGCGCCAGCAGCTTTGGGCTTACTTGGGAGGGAGTTTACAATGAGCAGTTCTTC.

V usage is TRBV7-8 and J usage is TRBJ1-4; the match to TRBD1 covers 7 bases. Germline assignment: CDR1 SGHVS and CDR2 FQNEAQ. CDR3 size: 13 residues. Trimming removed 5 bases from V and 6 bases from J; junction bases left unmatched: 3. The CDR3 DNA reads as TGTGCCAGCAGCCTCCAGGGGGATGAAAAACTGTTTTTT. Translation gives CASSLQGDEKLFF.

This chain uses TRBV7-3 with TRBJ1-2; the match to TRBD1 covers 7 bases. The CDR3 loop spans 13 amino acids. Germline V lookup: CDR1 SGHTA, CDR2 FQGTGA. V was pared by 0 bases and J by 5 bases, with 0 bases of the junction left unmatched. CDR3 in amino acids: CASSLTQGYGYTF. CDR3 coding DNA: TGTGCCAGCAGCTTAACACAGGGGTATGGCTACACCTTC.

The V call is TRBV18, the J call TRBJ1-1, with 8 bases fitting TRBD1. V lost 4 bases to trimming and J lost 2 bases; unmatched junction nucleotides: 6. Germline lookup yields CDR1 KGHSH and CDR2 LQKENI. There are 15 residues in the CDR3. CDR3 sequence: CASSRTGTGNTEAFF. The DNA of the CDR3 is TGTGCCAGCTCACGGACAGGGACAGGCAACACTGAAGCTTTCTTT. Drawing the rest from reference TRBV18 and TRBJ1-1, the complete variable domain is NAGVMQNPRHLVRRRGQEARLRCSPMKGHSHVYWYRQLPEEGLKFMVYLQKENIIDESGMPKERFSAEFPKEGPSILRIQQVVRGDSAAYFCASSRTGTGNTEAFFGQGTRLTVV.

This chain connects TRBV7-2 to TRBJ1-4, with 12 bases fitting TRBD1. Germline-derived CDR1 and CDR2 are SGHTA and FQGNSA. CDR3 length: 16 amino acids. J lost 5 bases, V lost 5 bases, and 6 bases had no gene match. This chain's CDR3 is CASSLRDRGRNEKLFF. The CDR3, as DNA: TGTGCCAGCAGCCTCCGGGACAGGGGGCGGAATGAAAAACTGTTTTTT.

This clone was seen once. The chain uses TRBV7-9 and TRBJ2-5; 9 bases map to TRBD2. There are 14 residues in the CDR3. Germline V gives CDR1 SEHNR, CDR2 FQNEAQ (reference sequence). Germline trimming cut 1 base from V and 7 bases from J; bases unmatched to any gene: 4. CDR3 region: CASSLVSGSWTQYF. The CDR3 nucleotides read TGTGCCAGCAGCTTAGTTAGCGGGAGTTGGACCCAGTACTTC.

The chain recombines TRBV11-2 with TRBJ1-1, with no clear D. Trimming cost V 1 base and J 1 base, with 13 bases left between them. CDR3 length: 16 residues. CDR1 and CDR2 from the germline V gene are SGHAT and FQNNGV. The CDR3 region is CASSLARNGWNTEAFF. In DNA, the CDR3 is TGTGCCAGCAGCTTAGCTAGGAATGGTTGGAACACTGAAGCTTTCTTT.

The V and J genes are TRBV19 and TRBJ1-3, with a tentative D call TRBD1 (6 bases). From germline, CDR1 is LNHDA and CDR2 SQIVND (reference sequence). CDR3 length equals 16 residues. Trimming removed 10 bases from V and 1 base from J, with 20 bases in between. In nucleotides, the CDR3 is TGTGCCACCAACCCCTCCCACAGGGAATCTGGAAACACCATATATTTT. As protein: CATNPSHRESGNTIYF.

This rearrangement joins TRBV18 to TRBJ2-3; D unresolved. V lost 3 bases and J 1 base, leaving 8 bases between the germline ends. This CDR3 has 14 residues. CDR1 KGHSH and CDR2 LQKENI come from the germline V gene. This CDR3 is CASSPYKRTDTQYF. In nucleotides, the CDR3 is TGTGCCAGCTCACCCTATAAACGCACAGATACGCAGTATTTT.

The chain uses TRBV27 and TRBJ2-1; possibly TRBD2 for D (6 bases). Trimming shortened V by 0 bases and J by 0 bases, and 9 bases separated the two germline ends. The CDR3 contains 16 residues. Germline V gene data show CDR1 as MNHEY and CDR2 as SMNVEV (reference sequence). The CDR3 spells CASSLSGGSSYNEQFF. In DNA form, the CDR3 reads TGTGCCAGCAGTTTATCGGGGGGAAGCTCCTACAATGAGCAGTTCTTC.

This clone appeared a single time. The rearrangement joins TRBV5-1 to TRBJ2-3; tentative D call: TRBD1 (6 bases). Germline CDR1 and CDR2: SGHRS and YFSETQ. The CDR3 sequence is 14 residues long. V lost 0 bases to trimming and J lost 2 bases, with 7 bases between them. The CDR3: CASSLGQVTDTQYF. The CDR3 DNA follows: TGCGCCAGCAGCTTGGGACAGGTCACAGATACGCAGTATTTT.

V gene TRBV19 combines with J gene TRBJ2-7; no firm D call. V was shortened by 1 base and J by 6 bases, with 10 bases between the two germline ends. Germline values: CDR1 LNHDA, CDR2 SQIVND (reference sequence). The CDR3 sequence is 13 residues long. The CDR3 DNA reads TGTGCCAGTAGTATAGTATCCGGTTTCGAGCAGTACTTC. As protein: CASSIVSGFEQYF.